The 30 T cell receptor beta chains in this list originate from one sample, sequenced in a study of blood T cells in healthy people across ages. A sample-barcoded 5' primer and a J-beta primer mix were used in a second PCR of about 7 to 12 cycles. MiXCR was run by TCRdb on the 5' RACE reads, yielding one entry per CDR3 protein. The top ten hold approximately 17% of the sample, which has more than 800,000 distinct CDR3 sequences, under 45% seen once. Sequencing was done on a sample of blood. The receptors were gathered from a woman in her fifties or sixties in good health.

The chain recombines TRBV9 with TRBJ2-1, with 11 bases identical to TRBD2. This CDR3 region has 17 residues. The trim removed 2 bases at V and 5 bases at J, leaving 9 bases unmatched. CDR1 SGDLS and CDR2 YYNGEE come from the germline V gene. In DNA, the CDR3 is TGTGCCAGCAGCGTGGGTAGCGGGAGGGGAGGGGACAATGAGCAGTTCTTC. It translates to CASSVGSGRGGDNEQFF.

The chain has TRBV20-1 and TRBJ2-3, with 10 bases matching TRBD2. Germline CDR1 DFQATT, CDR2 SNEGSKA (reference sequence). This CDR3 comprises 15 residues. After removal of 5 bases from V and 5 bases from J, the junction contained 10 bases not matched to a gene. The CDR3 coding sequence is TGCAGTGCTGGTGATAGCGGGAGGCAGATAGATACGCAGTATTTT. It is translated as CSAGDSGRQIDTQYF.

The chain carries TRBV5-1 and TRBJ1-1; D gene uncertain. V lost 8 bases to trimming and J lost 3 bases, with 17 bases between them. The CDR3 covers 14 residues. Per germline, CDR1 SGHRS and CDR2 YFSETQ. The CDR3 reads CARGMCSNDTEAFF. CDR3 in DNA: TGCGCCAGGGGGATGTGCAGCAACGACACTGAAGCTTTCTTT.

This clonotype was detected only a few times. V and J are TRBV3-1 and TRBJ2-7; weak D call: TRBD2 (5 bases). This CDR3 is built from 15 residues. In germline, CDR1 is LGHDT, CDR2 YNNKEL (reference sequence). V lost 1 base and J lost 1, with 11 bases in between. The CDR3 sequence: CASSQVPGTSYEQYF. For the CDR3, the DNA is TGTGCCAGCAGCCAAGTGCCGGGAACGTCCTACGAGCAGTACTTC.

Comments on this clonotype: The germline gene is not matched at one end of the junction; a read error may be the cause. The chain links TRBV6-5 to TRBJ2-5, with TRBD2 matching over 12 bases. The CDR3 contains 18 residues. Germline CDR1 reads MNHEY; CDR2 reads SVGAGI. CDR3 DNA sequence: TGTGCCAACAGTTACGCACGCGGACTAGCGGGATTAGCCAATGAGCAGTACTTC. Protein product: CANSYARGLAGLANEQYF.

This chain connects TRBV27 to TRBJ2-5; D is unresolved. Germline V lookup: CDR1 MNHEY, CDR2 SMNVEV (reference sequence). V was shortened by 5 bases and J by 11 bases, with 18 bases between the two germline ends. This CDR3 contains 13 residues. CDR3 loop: CASSLWSEDQQYF. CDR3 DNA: TGTGCCAGCAGTCTCTGGTCAGAGGACCAGCAGTACTTC.

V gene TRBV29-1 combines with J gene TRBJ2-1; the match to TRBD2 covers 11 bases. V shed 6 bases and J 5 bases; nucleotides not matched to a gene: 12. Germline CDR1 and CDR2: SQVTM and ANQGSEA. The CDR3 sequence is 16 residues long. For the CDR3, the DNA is TGCAGCGTCGACGGAGGATCTAGCGGGAGGAACAATGAGCAGTTCTTC. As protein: CSVDGGSSGRNNEQFF.

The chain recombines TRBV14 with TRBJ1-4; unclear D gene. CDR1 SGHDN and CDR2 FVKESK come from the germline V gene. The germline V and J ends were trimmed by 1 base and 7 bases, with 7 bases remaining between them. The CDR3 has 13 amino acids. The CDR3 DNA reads TGTGCCAGCAGCCAAGTTCCGGGTGAAAAACTGTTTTTT. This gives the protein CASSQVPGEKLFF.

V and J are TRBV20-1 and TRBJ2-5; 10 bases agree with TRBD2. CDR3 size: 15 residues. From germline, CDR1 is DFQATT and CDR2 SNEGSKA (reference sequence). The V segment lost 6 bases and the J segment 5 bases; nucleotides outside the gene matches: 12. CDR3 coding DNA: TGCAGTGCCCCTGCCAGCGGGGGGGCCAGGGAGACCCAGTACTTC. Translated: CSAPASGGARETQYF.

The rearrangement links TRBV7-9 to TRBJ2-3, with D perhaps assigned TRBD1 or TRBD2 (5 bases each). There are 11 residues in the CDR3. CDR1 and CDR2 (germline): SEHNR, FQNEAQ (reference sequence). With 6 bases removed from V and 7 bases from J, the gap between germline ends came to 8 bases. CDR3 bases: TGTGCCAGCAGGGGGGAGAATACGCAGTATTTT. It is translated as CASRGENTQYF.

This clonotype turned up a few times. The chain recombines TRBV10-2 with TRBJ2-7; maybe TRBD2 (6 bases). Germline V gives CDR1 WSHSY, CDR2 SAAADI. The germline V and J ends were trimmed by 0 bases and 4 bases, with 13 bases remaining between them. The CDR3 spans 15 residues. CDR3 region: CASSESGREKYEQYF. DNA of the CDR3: TGCGCCAGCAGTGAGTCGGGGCGGGAAAAATACGAGCAGTACTTC.

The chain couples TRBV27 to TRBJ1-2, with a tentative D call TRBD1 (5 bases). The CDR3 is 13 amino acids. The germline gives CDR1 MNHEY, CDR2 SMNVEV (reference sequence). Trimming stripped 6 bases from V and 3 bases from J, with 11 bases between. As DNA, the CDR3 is TGTGCCAGCAGGGCCAGACAGCACTATGGCTACACCTTC. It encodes CASRARQHYGYTF.

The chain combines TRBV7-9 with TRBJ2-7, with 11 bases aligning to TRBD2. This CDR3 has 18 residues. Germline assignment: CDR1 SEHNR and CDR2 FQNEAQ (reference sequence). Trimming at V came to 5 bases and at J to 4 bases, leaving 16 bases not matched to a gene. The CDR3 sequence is CASSLSLAGGPITYEQYF. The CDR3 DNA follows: TGTGCCAGCAGCCTTTCCCTAGCGGGAGGCCCAATAACATACGAGCAGTACTTC.

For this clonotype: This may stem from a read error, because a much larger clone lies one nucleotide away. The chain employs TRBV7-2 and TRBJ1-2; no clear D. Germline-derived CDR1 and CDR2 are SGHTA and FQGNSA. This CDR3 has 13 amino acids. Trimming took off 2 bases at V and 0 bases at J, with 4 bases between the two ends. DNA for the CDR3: TGTGCCAGCAGCTTAAAGTCTAACTATGGCTACACCTTC. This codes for CASSLKSNYGYTF.

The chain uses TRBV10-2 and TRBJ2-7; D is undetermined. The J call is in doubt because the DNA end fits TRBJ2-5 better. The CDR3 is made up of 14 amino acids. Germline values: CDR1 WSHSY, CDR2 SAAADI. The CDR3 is CASKGVDGSETQYF. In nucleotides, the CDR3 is TGCGCCAGCAAGGGTGTCGACGGCTCGGAGACCCAGTACTTC.

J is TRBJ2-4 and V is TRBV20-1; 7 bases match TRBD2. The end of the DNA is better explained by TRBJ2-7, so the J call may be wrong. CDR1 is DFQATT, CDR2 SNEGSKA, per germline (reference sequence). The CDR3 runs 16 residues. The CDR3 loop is CSARAHPAGSSYEQYF. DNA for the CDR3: TGCAGTGCTAGAGCCCACCCAGCGGGAAGCTCCTACGAGCAGTACTTC.

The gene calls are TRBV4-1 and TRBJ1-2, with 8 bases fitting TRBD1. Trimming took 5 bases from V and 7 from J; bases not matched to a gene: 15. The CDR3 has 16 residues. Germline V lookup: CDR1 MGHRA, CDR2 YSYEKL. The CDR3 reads CASSSGGGQGARGYTF. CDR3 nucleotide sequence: TGCGCCAGCAGCTCTGGAGGGGGGCAGGGGGCGCGTGGCTACACCTTC.

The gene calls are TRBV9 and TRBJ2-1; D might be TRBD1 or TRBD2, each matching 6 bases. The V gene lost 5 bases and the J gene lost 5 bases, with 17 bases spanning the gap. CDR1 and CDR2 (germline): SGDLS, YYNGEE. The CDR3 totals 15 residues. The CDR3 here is CASSPKRGENNEQFF. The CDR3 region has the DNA TGTGCCAGCAGTCCCAAAAGGGGGGAAAACAATGAGCAGTTCTTC.

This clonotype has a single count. CDR3 region: CASTLDGIEAFF. The CDR3 nucleotides read TGTGCCAGCACCTTAGACGGTATTGAAGCTTTCTTT. The rearrangement uses TRBV2 and TRBJ1-1; D not resolved. Germline assignment: CDR1 SNHLY and CDR2 FYNNEI. Trimming took 7 bases from V and 7 from J, leaving 13 bases between them. There are 12 residues in the CDR3.

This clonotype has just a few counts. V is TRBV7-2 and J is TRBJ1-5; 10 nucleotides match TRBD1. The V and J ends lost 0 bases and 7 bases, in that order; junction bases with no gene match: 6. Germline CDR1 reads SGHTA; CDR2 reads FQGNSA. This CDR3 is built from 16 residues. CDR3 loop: CASSLARTGGGQPQHF. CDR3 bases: TGTGCCAGCAGCTTAGCTAGGACAGGGGGTGGGCAGCCCCAGCATTTT.

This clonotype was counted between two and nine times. The CDR3 region has the DNA TGTGCCAGCAGCCCAGGACAGGGGGATTTGACAGATACGCAGTATTTT. This gives the protein CASSPGQGDLTDTQYF. The chain links TRBV11-3 to TRBJ2-3, with 10 bases fitting TRBD1. This CDR3 spans 16 amino acids. The germline gives CDR1 SGHNT, CDR2 YENEEA. Unmatched junction bases numbered 8, after V lost 5 bases and J lost 3 bases.

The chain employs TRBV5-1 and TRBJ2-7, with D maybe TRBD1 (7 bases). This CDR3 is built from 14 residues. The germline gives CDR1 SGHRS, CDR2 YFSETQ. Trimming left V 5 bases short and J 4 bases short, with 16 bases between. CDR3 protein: CASRQGGVSYEQYF. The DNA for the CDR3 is TGCGCCAGCAGGCAGGGGGGCGTTTCGTACGAGCAGTACTTC.

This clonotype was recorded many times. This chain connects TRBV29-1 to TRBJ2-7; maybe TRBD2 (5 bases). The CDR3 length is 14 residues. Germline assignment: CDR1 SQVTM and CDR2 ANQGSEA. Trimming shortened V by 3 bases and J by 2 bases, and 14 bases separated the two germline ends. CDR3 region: CSVELAAGTYEQYF. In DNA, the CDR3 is TGCAGCGTTGAGCTGGCGGCCGGGACCTACGAGCAGTACTTC.

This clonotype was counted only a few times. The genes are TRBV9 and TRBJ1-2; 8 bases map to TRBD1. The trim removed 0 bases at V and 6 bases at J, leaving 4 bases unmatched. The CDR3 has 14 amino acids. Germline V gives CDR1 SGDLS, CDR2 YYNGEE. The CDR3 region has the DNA TGTGCCAGCAGCGTAGGAGGACAGGGACATGGCTACACCTTC. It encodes CASSVGGQGHGYTF.

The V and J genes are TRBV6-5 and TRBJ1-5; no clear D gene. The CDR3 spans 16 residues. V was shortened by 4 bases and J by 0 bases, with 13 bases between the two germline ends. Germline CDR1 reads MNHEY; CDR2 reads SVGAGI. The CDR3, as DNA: TGTGCCAGCAGTTCTACGGCAGAGTATAGCAATCAGCCCCAGCATTTT. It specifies CASSSTAEYSNQPQHF.

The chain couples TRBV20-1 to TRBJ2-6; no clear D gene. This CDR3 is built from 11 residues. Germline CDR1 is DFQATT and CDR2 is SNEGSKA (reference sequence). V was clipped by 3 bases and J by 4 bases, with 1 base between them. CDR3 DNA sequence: TGCAGTGCTAGGGGGGCCAACGTCCTGACTTTC. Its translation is CSARGANVLTF.

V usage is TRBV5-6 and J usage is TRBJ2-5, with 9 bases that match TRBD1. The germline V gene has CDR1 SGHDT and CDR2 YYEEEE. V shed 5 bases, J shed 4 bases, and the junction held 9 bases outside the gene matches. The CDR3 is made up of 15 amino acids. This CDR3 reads CASRSTGGGAETQYF. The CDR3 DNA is TGTGCCAGCAGATCGACAGGGGGGGGAGCAGAGACCCAGTACTTC.

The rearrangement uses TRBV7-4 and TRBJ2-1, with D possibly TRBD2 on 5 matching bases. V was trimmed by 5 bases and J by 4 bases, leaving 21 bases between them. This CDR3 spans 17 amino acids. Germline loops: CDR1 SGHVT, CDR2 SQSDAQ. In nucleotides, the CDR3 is TGTGCCAGCAGCCCCTACCAACGGGCCGGGGTGTACAATGAGCAGTTCTTC. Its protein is CASSPYQRAGVYNEQFF.

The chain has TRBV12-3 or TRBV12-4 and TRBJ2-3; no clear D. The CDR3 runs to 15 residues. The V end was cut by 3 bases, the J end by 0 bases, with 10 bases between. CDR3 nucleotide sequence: TGTGCCAGCAGTTTTTCAAGTTCTAGCACAGATACGCAGTATTTT. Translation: CASSFSSSSTDTQYF.

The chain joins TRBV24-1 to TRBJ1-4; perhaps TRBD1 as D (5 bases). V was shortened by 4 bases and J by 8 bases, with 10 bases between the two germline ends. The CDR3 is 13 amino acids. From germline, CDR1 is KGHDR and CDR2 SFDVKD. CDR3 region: CATSDGDHEKLFF. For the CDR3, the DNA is TGTGCCACCAGTGACGGGGACCACGAAAAACTGTTTTTT.